This TCR beta chain was sequenced in a study of blood T cell repertoires in COVID-19. Measured with immunoSEQ multiplex PCR; TCRdb has only the in-frame clones, and not every one. The sample gives 150,000 to 250,000 clones, approximately 82% of which show up once; 6.5% to 7% is in the top ten. V lost 0 bases, J lost 4 bases, and 9 bases stayed unmatched. There are 20 residues in the CDR3. Germline loops: CDR1 KGHSH, CDR2 LQKENI. This rearrangement joins TRBV18 to TRBJ2-2; 15 nucleotides line up with TRBD2. The TCR sequence derives from a human donor with acute or convalescent COVID-19. The donor label of this sample is uncertain. The source material was peripheral blood. The CDR3 DNA sequence: TGTGCCAGCTCACCACCGAGCCCGGGACTAGCGGGAGGTTCCACCGGGGAGCTGTTTTTT. Protein product: CASSPPSPGLAGGSTGELFF.